The sequence of this T cell receptor beta chain was determined in a study of cytomegalovirus exposure and HLA in healthy donors. This clone has just a few counts. Germline V gene data show CDR1 as MNHEY and CDR2 as SVGAGI. This CDR3 has 13 amino acids. V was pared by 2 bases and J by 2 bases, with 5 bases between. PCR used 60 Vbeta primers and 13 Jbeta primers. The data were produced by immunoSEQ multiplex PCR, yet TCRdb's version contains in-frame clones alone and is incomplete. Among 150,000 to 250,000 clones listed, under 90% were seen once. Sequences were obtained from PBMCs. This TCR was sampled from a boy aged 2 to 10 in good health and CMV-seronegative. The J gene is TRBJ2-3, the V gene TRBV6-5; no clear D. The CDR3 DNA sequence: TGTGCCAGCAGTTACCGACACACAGATACGCAGTATTTT. Protein sequence: CASSYRHTDTQYF.